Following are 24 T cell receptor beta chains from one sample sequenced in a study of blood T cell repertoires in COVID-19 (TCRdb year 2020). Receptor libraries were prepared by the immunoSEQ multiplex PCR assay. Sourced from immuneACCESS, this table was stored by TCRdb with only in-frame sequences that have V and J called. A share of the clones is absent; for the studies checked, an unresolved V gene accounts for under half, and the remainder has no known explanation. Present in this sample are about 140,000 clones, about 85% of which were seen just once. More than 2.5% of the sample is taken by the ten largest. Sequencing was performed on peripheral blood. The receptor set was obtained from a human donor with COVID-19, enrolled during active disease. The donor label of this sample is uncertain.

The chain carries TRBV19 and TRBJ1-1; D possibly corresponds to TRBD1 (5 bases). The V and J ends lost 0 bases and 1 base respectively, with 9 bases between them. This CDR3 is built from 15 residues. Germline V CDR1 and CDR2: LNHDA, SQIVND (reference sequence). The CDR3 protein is CASSIDTGGNTEAFF. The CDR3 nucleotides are TGTGCCAGTAGTATAGATACGGGGGGGAACACTGAAGCTTTCTTT.

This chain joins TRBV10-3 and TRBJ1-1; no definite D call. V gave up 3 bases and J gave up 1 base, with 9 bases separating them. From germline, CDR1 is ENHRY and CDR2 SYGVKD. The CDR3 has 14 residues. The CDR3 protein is CAISERQPNTEAFF. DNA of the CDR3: TGTGCCATCAGTGAACGACAACCGAACACTGAAGCTTTCTTT.

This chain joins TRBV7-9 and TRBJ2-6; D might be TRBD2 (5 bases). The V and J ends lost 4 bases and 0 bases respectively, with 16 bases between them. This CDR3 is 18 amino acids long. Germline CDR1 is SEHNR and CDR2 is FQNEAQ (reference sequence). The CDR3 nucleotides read TGTGCCAGCAGCTACGTACGGGATACCATCTCTGGGGCCAACGTCCTGACTTTC. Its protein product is CASSYVRDTISGANVLTF.

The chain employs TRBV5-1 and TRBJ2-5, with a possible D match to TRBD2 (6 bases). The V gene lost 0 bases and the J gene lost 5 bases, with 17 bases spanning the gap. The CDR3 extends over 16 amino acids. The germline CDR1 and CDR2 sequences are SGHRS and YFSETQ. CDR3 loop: CASSLGGLGGAETQYF. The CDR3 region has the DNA TGCGCCAGCAGCTTGGGGGGTCTAGGAGGGGCGGAGACCCAGTACTTC. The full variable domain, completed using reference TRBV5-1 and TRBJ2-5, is KAGVTQTPRYLIKTRGQQVTLSCSPISGHRSVSWYQQTPGQGLQFLFEYFSETQRNKGNFPGRFSGRQFSNSRSEMNVSTLELGDSALYLCASSLGGLGGAETQYFGPGTRLLVL.

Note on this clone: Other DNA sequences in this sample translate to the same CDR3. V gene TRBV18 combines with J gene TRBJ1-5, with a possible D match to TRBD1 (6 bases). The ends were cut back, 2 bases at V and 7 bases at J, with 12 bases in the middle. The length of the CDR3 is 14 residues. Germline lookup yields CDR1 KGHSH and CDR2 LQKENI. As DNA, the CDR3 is TGTGCCAGCTCACCAAGCGGGGGCGAGCAGCCCCAGCATTTT. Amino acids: CASSPSGGEQPQHF.

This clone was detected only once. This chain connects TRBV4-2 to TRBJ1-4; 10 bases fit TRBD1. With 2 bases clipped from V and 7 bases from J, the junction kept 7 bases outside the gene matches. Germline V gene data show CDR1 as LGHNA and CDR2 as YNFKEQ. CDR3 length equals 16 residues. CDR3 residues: CASSQTGGTGVEKLFF. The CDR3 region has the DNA TGTGCCAGCAGCCAAACCGGGGGGACAGGGGTTGAAAAACTGTTTTTT.

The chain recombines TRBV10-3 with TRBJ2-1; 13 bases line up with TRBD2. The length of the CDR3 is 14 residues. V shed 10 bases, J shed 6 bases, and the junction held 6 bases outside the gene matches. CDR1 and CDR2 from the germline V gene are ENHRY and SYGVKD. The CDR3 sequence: CATLAGGLPNEQFF. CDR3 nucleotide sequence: TGTGCCACACTAGCGGGAGGGCTACCCAATGAGCAGTTCTTC.

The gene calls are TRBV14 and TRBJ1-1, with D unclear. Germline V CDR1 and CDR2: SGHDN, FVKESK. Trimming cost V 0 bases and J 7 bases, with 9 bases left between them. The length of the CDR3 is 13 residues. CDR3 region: CASSQDLVGEAFF. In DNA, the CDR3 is TGTGCCAGCAGCCAAGATCTAGTCGGTGAAGCTTTCTTT.

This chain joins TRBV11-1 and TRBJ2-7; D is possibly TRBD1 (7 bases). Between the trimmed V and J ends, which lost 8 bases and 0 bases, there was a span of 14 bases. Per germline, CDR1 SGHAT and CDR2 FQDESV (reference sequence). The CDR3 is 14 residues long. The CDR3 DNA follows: TGTGCCAGCCGGGGGACAGACCTCTCCTACGAGCAGTACTTC. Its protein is CASRGTDLSYEQYF.

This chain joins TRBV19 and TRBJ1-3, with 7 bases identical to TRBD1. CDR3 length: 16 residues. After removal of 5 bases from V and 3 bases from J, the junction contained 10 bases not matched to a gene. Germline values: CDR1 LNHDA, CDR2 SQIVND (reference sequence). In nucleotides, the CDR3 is TGTGCCAGTAGTTTCAAGCGACAGGGTTATGGAAACACCATATATTTT. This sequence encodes CASSFKRQGYGNTIYF.

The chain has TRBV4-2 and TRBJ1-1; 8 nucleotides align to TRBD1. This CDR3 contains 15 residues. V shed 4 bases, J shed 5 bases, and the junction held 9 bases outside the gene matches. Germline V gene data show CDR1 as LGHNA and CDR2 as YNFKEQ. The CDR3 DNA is TGTGCCAGCAGCCTTGGAGCCAGGACAGGGACTGAAGCTTTCTTT. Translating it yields CASSLGARTGTEAFF.

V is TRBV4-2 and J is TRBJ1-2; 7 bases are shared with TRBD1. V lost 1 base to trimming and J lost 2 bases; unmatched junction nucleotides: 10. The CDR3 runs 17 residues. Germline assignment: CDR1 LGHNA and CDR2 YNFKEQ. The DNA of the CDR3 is TGTGCCAGCAGCCAAGCCCCCCAGGTCAGGGGGAACTATGGCTACACCTTC. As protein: CASSQAPQVRGNYGYTF.

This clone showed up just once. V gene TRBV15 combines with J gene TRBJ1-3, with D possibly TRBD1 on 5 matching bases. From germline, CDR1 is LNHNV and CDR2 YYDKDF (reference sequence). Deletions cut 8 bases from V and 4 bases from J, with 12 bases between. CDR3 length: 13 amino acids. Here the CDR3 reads CATGATPGNTIYF. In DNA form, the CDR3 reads TGTGCCACCGGGGCGACTCCGGGAAACACCATATATTTT.

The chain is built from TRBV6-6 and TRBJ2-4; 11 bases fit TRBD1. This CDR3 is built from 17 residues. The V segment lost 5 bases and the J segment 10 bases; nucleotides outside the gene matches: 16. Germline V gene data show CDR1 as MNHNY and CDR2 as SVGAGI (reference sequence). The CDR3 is CASSPPGTGGGLNIQYF. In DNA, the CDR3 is TGTGCCAGCAGTCCGCCCGGGACAGGGGGAGGTTTAAATATTCAGTACTTC.

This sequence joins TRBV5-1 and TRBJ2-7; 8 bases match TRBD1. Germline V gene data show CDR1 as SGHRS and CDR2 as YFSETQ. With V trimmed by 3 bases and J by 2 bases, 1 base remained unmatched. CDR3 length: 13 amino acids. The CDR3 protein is CASSSGGPYEQYF. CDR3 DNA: TGCGCCAGCAGCTCAGGGGGCCCCTACGAGCAGTACTTC.

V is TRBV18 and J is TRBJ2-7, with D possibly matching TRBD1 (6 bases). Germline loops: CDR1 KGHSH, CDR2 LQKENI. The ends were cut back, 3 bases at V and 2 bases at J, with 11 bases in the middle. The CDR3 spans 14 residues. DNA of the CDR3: TGTGCCAGCTCACCCGCAGGGGAGCCCTACGAGCAGTACTTC. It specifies CASSPAGEPYEQYF.

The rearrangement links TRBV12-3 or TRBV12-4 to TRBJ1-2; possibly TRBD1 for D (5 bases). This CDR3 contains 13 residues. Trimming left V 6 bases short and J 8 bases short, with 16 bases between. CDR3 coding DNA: TGTGCCAGCAGATGGGGCAGGGTGAGCGGCTACACCTTC. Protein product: CASRWGRVSGYTF.

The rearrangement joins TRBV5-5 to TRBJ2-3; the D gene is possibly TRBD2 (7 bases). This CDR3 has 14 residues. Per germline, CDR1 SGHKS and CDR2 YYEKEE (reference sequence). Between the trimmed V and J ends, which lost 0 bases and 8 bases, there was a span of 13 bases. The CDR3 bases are TGTGCCAGCAGCTTGGAGGGGGGGCAGGTTACGCAGTATTTT. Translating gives CASSLEGGQVTQYF.

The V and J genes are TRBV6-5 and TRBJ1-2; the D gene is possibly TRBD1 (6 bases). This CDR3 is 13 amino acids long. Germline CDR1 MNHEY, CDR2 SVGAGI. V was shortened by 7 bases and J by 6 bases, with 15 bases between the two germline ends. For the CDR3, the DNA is TGTGCCAGCATCCGGACAGTTCTCGATGGCTACACCTTC. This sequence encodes CASIRTVLDGYTF.

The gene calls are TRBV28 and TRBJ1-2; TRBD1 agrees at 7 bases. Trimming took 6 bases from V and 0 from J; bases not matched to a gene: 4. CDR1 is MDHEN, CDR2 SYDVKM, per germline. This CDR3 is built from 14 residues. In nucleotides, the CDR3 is TGTGCCAGCAGCGGGACAGAGACTAACTATGGCTACACCTTC. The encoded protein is CASSGTETNYGYTF.

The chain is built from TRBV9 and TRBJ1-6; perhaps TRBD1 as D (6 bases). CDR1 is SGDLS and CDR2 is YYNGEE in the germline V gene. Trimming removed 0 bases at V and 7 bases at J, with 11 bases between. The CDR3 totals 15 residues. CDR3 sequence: CASSVEWTANSPLHF. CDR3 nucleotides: TGTGCCAGCAGCGTAGAATGGACAGCAAATTCACCCCTCCACTTT.

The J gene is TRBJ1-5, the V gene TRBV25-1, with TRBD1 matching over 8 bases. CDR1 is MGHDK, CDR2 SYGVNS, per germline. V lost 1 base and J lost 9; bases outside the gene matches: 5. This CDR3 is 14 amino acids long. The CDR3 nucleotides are TGTGCCAGCAGTGAATCGGACAGGGTAGGGCCCCAGCATTTT. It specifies CASSESDRVGPQHF.

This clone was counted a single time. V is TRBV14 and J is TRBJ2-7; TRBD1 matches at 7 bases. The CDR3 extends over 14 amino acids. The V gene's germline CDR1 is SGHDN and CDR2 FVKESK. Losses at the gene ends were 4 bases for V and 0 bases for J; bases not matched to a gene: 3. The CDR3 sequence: CASSPGQSSYEQYF. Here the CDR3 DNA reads TGTGCCAGCAGCCCGGGACAGAGCTCCTACGAGCAGTACTTC.

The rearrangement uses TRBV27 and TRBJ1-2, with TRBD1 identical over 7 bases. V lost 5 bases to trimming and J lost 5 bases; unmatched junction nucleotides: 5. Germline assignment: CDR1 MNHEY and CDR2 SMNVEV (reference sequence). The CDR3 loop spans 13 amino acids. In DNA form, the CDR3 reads TGTGCCAGCAGTCTAACGACAGGGTATGGCTACACCTTC. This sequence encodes CASSLTTGYGYTF.